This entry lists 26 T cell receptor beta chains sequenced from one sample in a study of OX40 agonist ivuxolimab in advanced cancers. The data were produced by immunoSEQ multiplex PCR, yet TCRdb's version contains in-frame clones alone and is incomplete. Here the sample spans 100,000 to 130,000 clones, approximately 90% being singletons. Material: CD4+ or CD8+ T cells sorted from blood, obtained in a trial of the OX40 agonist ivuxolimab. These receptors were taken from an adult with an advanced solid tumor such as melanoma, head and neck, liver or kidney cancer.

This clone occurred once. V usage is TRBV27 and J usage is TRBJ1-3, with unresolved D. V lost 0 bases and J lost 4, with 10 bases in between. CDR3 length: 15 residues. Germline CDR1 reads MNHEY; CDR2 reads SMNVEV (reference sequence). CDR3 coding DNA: TGTGCCAGCAGTTTATCGAGTACTTCGGGAAACACCATATATTTT. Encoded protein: CASSLSSTSGNTIYF.

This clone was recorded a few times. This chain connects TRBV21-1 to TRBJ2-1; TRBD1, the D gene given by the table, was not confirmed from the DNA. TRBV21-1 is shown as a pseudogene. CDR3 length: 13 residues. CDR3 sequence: CASSYDRKNEQFF. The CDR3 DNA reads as TGTGCCAGCAGCTACGACAGGAAGAATGAGCAGTTCTTC.

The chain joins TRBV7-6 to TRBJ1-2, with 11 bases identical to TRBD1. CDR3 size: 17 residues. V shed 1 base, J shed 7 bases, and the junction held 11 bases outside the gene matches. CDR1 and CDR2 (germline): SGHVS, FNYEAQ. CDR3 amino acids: CASSLGTGGAYPSGYTF. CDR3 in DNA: TGTGCCAGCAGCTTAGGGACAGGGGGCGCCTATCCTAGTGGCTACACCTTC.

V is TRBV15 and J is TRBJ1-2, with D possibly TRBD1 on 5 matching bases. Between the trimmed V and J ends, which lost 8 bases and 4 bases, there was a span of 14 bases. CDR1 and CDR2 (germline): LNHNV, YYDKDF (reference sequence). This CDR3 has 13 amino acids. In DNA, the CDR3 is TGTGCCACCCGACCGGGACCCTCCTATGGCTACACCTTC. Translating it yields CATRPGPSYGYTF.

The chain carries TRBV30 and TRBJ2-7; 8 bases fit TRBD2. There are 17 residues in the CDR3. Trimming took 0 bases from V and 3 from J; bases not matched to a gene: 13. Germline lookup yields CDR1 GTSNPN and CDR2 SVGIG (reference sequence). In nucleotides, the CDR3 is TGTGCCTGGAGTGTAGGGATTGTCAGCGGGAGTATCTACGAGCAGTACTTC. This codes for CAWSVGIVSGSIYEQYF.

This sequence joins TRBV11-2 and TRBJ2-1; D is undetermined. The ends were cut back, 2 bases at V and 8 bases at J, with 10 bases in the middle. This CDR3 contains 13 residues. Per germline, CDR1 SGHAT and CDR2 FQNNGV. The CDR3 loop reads CASSLSRPHEQFF. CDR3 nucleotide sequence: TGTGCCAGCAGCTTATCCCGACCCCATGAGCAGTTCTTC. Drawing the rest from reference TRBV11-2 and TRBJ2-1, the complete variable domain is EAGVAQSPRYKIIEKRQSVAFWCNPISGHATLYWYQQILGQGPKLLIQFQNNGVVDDSQLPKDRFSAERLKGVDSTLKIQPAKLEDSAVYLCASSLSRPHEQFFGPGTRLTVL.

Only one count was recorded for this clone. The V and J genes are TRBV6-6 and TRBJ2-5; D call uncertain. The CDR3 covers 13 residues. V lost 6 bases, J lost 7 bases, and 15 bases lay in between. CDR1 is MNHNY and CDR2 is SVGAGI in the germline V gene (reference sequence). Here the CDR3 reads CASSTYGPGTQYF. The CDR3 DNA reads TGTGCCAGCAGCACATACGGCCCTGGGACCCAGTACTTC.

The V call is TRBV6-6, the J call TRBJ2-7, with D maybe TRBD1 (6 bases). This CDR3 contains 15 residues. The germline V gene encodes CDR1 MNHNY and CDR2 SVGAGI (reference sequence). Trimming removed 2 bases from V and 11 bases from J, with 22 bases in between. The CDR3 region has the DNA TGTGCCAGCAGTTACGGCGGTTTAAACAGGGTGGATAAGTACTTC. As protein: CASSYGGLNRVDKYF.

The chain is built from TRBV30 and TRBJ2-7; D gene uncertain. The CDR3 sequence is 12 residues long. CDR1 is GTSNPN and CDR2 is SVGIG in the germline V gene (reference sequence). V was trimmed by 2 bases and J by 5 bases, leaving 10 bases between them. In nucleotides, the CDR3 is TGTGCCTGGAGTAGTCCCGGCGACGAGCAGTACTTC. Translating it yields CAWSSPGDEQYF.

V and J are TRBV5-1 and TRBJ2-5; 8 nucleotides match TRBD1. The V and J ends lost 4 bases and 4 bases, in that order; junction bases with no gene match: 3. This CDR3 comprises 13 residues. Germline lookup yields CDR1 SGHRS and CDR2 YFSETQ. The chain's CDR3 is CASSSDRGETQYF. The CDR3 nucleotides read TGCGCCAGCAGCAGCGACAGGGGAGAGACCCAGTACTTC.

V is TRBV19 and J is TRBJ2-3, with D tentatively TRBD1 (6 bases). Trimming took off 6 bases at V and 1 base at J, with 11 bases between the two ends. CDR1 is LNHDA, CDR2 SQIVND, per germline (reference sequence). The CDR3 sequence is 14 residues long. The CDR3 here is CASRRGKGTDTQYF. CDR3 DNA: TGTGCCAGTAGGAGGGGGAAGGGCACAGATACGCAGTATTTT. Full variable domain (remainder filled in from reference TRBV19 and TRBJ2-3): DGGITQSPKYLFRKEGQNVTLSCEQNLNHDAMYWYRQDPGQGLRLIYYSQIVNDFQKGDIAEGYSVSREKKESFPLTVTSAQKNPTAFYLCASRRGKGTDTQYFGPGTRLTVL.

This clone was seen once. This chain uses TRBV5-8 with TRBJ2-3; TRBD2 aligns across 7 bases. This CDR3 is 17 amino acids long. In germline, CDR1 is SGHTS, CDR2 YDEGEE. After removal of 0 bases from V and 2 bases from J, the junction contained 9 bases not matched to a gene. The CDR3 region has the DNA TGTGCCAGCAGCTTGGCCCCCCTAGCGGAGATCACAGATACGCAGTATTTT. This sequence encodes CASSLAPLAEITDTQYF.

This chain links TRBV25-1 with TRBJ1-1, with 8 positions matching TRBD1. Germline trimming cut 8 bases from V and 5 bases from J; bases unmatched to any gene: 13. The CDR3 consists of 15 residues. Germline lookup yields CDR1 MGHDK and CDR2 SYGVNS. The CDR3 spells CASEAAGGAGTEAFF. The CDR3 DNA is TGTGCCAGCGAGGCGGCAGGGGGCGCGGGGACTGAAGCTTTCTTT. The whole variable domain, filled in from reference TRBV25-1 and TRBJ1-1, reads EADIYQTPRYLVIGTGKKITLECSQTMGHDKMYWYQQDPGMELHLIHYSYGVNSTEKGDLSSESTVSRIRTEHFPLTLESARPSHTSQYLCASEAAGGAGTEAFFGQGTRLTVV.

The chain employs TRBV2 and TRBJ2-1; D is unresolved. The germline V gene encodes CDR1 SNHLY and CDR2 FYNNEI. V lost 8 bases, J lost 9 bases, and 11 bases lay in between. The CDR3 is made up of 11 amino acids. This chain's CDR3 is CASVLGREQFF. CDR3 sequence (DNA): TGTGCCAGCGTCCTCGGGCGTGAGCAGTTCTTC.

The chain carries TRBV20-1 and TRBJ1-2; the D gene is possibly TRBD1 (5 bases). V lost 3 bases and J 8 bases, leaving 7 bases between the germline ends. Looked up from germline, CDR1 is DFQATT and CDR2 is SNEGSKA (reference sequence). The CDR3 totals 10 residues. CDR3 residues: CSASGDGYTF. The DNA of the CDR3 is TGCAGTGCTAGCGGGGACGGCTACACCTTC.

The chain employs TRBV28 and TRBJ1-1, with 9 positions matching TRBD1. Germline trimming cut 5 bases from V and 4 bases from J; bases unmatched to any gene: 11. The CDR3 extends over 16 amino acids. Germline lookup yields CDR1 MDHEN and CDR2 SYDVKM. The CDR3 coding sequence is TGTGCCAGCAGTCCGGGACAGGGAGCCGTGGGCACTGAAGCTTTCTTT. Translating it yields CASSPGQGAVGTEAFF.

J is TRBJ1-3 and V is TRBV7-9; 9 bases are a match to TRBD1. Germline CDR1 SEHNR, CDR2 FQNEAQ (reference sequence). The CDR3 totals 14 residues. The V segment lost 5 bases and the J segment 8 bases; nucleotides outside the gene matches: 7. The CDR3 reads CASSLTGGRDTIYF. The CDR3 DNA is TGTGCCAGCAGCCTCACAGGGGGCAGGGACACCATATATTTT.

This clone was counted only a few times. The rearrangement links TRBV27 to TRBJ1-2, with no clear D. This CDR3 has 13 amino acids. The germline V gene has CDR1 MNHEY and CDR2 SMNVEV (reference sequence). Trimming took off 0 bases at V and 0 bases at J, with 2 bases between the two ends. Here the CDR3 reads CASSLSPNYGYTF. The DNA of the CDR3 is TGTGCCAGCAGTTTATCACCTAACTATGGCTACACCTTC.

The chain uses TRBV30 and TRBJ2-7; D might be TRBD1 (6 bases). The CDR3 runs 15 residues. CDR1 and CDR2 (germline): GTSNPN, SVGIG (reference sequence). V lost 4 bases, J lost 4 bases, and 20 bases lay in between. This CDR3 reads CAWTKDSRFGYEQYF. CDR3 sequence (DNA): TGTGCCTGGACGAAGGACAGCCGTTTTGGATACGAGCAGTACTTC.

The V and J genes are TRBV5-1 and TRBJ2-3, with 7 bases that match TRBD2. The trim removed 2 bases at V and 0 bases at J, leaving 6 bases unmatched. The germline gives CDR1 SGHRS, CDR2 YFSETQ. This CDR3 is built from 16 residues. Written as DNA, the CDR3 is TGCGCCAGCAGCTTCTCTAGCGGACTTAGCACAGATACGCAGTATTTT. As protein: CASSFSSGLSTDTQYF.

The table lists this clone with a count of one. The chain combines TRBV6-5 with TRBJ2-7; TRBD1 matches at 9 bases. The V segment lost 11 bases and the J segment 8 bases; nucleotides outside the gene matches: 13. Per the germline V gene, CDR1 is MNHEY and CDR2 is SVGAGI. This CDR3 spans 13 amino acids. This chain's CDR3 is CAGTRTGETQQYF. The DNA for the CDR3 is TGTGCCGGGACCCGGACAGGGGAGACTCAGCAGTACTTC.

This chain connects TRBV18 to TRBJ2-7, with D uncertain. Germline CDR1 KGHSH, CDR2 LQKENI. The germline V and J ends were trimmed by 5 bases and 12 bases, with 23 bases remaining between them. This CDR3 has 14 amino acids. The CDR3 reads CASSSLDGTGVLYF. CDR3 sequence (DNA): TGTGCCAGCTCATCATTGGATGGTACCGGTGTACTGTACTTC.

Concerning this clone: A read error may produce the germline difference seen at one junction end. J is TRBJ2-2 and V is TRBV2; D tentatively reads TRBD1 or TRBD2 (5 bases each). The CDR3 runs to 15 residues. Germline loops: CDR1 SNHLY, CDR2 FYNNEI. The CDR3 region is CASSAATANTGELLF. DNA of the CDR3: TGTGCCAGCAGTGCCGCGACAGCGAACACCGGGGAGCTGCTTTTT.

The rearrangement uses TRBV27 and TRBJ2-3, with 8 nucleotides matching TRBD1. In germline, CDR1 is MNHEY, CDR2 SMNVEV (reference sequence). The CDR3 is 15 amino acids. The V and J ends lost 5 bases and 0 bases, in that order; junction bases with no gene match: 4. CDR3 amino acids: CASSPRTGSTDTQYF. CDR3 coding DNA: TGTGCCAGCAGTCCGCGGACAGGGAGCACAGATACGCAGTATTTT.

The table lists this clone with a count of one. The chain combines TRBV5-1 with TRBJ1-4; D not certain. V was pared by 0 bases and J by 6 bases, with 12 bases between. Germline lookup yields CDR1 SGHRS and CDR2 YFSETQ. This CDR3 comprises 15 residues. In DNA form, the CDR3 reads TGCGCCAGCAGCTTGGGTGCGACTACGGATGAAAAACTGTTTTTT. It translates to CASSLGATTDEKLFF.

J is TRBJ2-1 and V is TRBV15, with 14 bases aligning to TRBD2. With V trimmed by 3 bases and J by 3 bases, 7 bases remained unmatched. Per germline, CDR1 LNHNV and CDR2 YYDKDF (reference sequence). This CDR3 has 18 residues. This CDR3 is CATSSPPGLAGDYNEQFF. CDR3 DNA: TGTGCCACCAGCAGTCCTCCGGGACTAGCGGGAGACTACAATGAGCAGTTCTTC.